The next 21 T cell receptor beta chains were all read from a single sample in a study of OX40 agonist ivuxolimab in advanced cancers. Assay used: immunoSEQ multiplex PCR; TCRdb lists only in-frame clones, some missing. Seen here are roughly 71,000 clones, 60% to 80% observed once, and the top ten hold about 1.6%. The sequencing used CD4+ or CD8+ T cells sorted from blood, collected in a trial of the OX40 agonist ivuxolimab. The receptor set was obtained from an adult with an advanced solid tumor such as melanoma, head and neck, liver or kidney cancer.

This chain links TRBV2 with TRBJ1-4, with 9 nucleotides matching TRBD1. The trim removed 5 bases at V and 5 bases at J, leaving 9 bases unmatched. Germline lookup yields CDR1 SNHLY and CDR2 FYNNEI. CDR3 length: 16 amino acids. In DNA form, the CDR3 reads TGTGCCAGCAGTCTATCCTCCGGGACAGGGAATGAAAAACTGTTTTTT. Translation: CASSLSSGTGNEKLFF.

The V and J genes are TRBV19 and TRBJ2-2; 10 bases map to TRBD1. This CDR3 contains 16 residues. V was clipped by 4 bases and J by 5 bases; unmatched bases: 7. Germline V gene data show CDR1 as LNHDA and CDR2 as SQIVND (reference sequence). The CDR3 sequence is CASSTGQGGWTGELFF. CDR3 coding DNA: TGTGCCAGTAGTACCGGACAGGGGGGCTGGACCGGGGAGCTGTTTTTT.

This clone came up once. The rearrangement joins TRBV19 to TRBJ2-7; D may be TRBD1 or TRBD2 (5 bases each). The V gene lost 0 bases and the J gene lost 6 bases, with 15 bases spanning the gap. Germline-derived CDR1 and CDR2 are LNHDA and SQIVND (reference sequence). CDR3 size: 15 residues. The CDR3 protein is CASSIDFGDGGEQYF. CDR3 in DNA: TGTGCCAGTAGTATAGATTTCGGAGATGGGGGCGAGCAGTACTTC. Full variable domain (missing parts from reference TRBV19 and TRBJ2-7): DGGITQSPKYLFRKEGQNVTLSCEQNLNHDAMYWYRQDPGQGLRLIYYSQIVNDFQKGDIAEGYSVSREKKESFPLTVTSAQKNPTAFYLCASSIDFGDGGEQYFGPGTRLTVT.

V usage is TRBV29-1 and J usage is TRBJ2-3; D possibly uses TRBD1 or TRBD2 (5 bases each). Trimming stripped 5 bases from V and 0 bases from J, with 9 bases between. Germline CDR1 and CDR2: SQVTM and ANQGSEA. The CDR3 totals 13 residues. The DNA of the CDR3 is TGCAGCGTTCAGAGGGGCAGCACAGATACGCAGTATTTT. Residues: CSVQRGSTDTQYF.

V gene TRBV6-6 combines with J gene TRBJ2-3; D remains ambiguous. The ends were cut back, 10 bases at V and 4 bases at J, with 12 bases in the middle. CDR1 is MNHNY and CDR2 is SVGAGI in the germline V gene (reference sequence). The length of the CDR3 is 12 residues. This chain's CDR3 is CAISPGSDTQYF. In DNA form, the CDR3 reads TGTGCCATATCCCCAGGTTCAGATACGCAGTATTTT.

The chain carries TRBV19 and TRBJ2-3; 7 bases are a match to TRBD2. With 9 bases clipped from V and 0 bases from J, the junction kept 9 bases outside the gene matches. Per the germline V gene, CDR1 is LNHDA and CDR2 is SQIVND (reference sequence). The CDR3 spans 15 residues. The DNA of the CDR3 is TGTGCCAGCAACAAGAGCGGGAAAAGCACAGATACGCAGTATTTT. It encodes CASNKSGKSTDTQYF.

As to this clone: The sample contains more than one DNA sequence encoding this CDR3. This chain connects TRBV7-3 to TRBJ2-3; D is unclear. Germline lookup yields CDR1 SGHTA and CDR2 FQGTGA. Between the trimmed V and J ends, which lost 2 bases and 2 bases, there was a span of 5 bases. The CDR3 is made up of 13 amino acids. The CDR3 protein is CASSLANTDTQYF. The CDR3, as DNA: TGTGCCAGCAGCTTAGCAAACACAGATACGCAGTATTTT. The variable domain in full, completed from reference TRBV7-3 and TRBJ2-3, reads GAGVSQTPSNKVTEKGKYVELRCDPISGHTALYWYRQSLGQGPEFLIYFQGTGAADDSGLPNDRFFAVRPEGSVSTLKIQRTERGDSAVYLCASSLANTDTQYFGPGTRLTVL.

The rearrangement joins TRBV6-1 to TRBJ2-3, with TRBD1 matching 9 bases. Per the germline V gene, CDR1 is MNHNS and CDR2 is SASEGT. The trim removed 4 bases at V and 6 bases at J, leaving 5 bases unmatched. The length of the CDR3 is 14 residues. The CDR3, as DNA: TGTGCCAGCAGTGGGGGACAGGGTGTGGATACGCAGTATTTT. As protein: CASSGGQGVDTQYF.

The chain carries TRBV2 and TRBJ1-1; TRBD1 agrees at 7 bases. The V segment lost 7 bases and the J segment 4 bases; nucleotides outside the gene matches: 9. From germline, CDR1 is SNHLY and CDR2 FYNNEI. CDR3 length: 14 residues. CDR3 in amino acids: CASTPRQGTTEAFF. The CDR3 region has the DNA TGTGCCAGCACACCGAGACAGGGTACCACTGAAGCTTTCTTT.

This clone was counted a few times. The V gene is TRBV5-1, the J gene TRBJ2-7; D gene unclear. Germline V gene data show CDR1 as SGHRS and CDR2 as YFSETQ. V shed 3 bases and J shed 6 bases, with 19 bases lying between them. The CDR3 runs 15 residues. In DNA, the CDR3 is TGCGCCAGCAGCTCCATCGGCAGTCCTACCGCCGAGCAGTACTTC. Translating it yields CASSSIGSPTAEQYF.

The sample holds a few counts of this clone. The rearrangement uses TRBV7-2 and TRBJ2-5, with D possibly TRBD2 on 6 matching bases. The length of the CDR3 is 12 residues. Trimming removed 3 bases at V and 10 bases at J, with 12 bases between. Germline V gene lookup returns CDR1 SGHTA and CDR2 FQGNSA. The CDR3 region is CASSLETGGQYF. In nucleotides, the CDR3 is TGTGCCAGCAGCTTGGAAACCGGGGGCCAGTACTTC. Using reference TRBV7-2 and TRBJ2-5 for the parts outside the CDR3, the full variable domain is GAGVSQSPSNKVTEKGKDVELRCDPISGHTALYWYRQSLGQGLEFLIYFQGNSAPDKSGLPSDRFSAERTGGSVSTLTIQRTQQEDSAVYLCASSLETGGQYFGPGTRLLVL.

In its sample, this clone was seen a few times. The chain links TRBV7-9 to TRBJ1-1; 7 bases align to TRBD1. With V trimmed by 6 bases and J by 9 bases, 7 bases remained unmatched. CDR3 length equals 12 residues. Germline CDR1 reads SEHNR; CDR2 reads FQNEAQ (reference sequence). CDR3 DNA: TGTGCCAGCAGTCCGGACAGGTTGAAAGCTTTCTTT. Its protein is CASSPDRLKAFF.

The V and J genes are TRBV16 and TRBJ1-2; D gene unclear. The germline CDR1 and CDR2 sequences are KGHSY and FQNENV. The CDR3 length is 13 residues. Between the trimmed V and J ends, which lost 0 bases and 2 bases, there was a span of 4 bases. The CDR3 reads CASSQSRNYGYTF. In nucleotides, the CDR3 is TGTGCCAGCAGCCAATCGCGGAACTATGGCTACACCTTC.

V gene TRBV7-3 combines with J gene TRBJ1-2, with 9 bases fitting TRBD1. Germline lookup yields CDR1 SGHTA and CDR2 FQGTGA. The CDR3 totals 14 residues. Unmatched junction bases numbered 2, after V lost 0 bases and J lost 6 bases. In nucleotides, the CDR3 is TGTGCCAGCAGCTTAACGGGACAGGGCGATGGCTACACCTTC. This codes for CASSLTGQGDGYTF.

The chain recombines TRBV19 with TRBJ2-7; 8 nucleotides match TRBD2. Losses at the gene ends were 3 bases for V and 2 bases for J; bases not matched to a gene: 6. This CDR3 is built from 15 residues. Germline lookup yields CDR1 LNHDA and CDR2 SQIVND (reference sequence). CDR3 in amino acids: CASSISGSGTYEQYF. The CDR3 DNA sequence: TGTGCCAGTAGTATTAGTGGTAGCGGGACCTACGAGCAGTACTTC.

The chain links TRBV7-9 to TRBJ1-4, with D tentatively TRBD1 (6 bases). The germline gives CDR1 SEHNR, CDR2 FQNEAQ (reference sequence). V lost 9 bases, J lost 3 bases, and 14 bases lay in between. This CDR3 comprises 14 residues. The CDR3 loop reads CASRKGGPNEKLFF. The DNA for the CDR3 is TGTGCCAGTCGTAAGGGGGGGCCTAATGAAAAACTGTTTTTT.

This chain's CDR3 is CASTVYRLQSYEQYF. The CDR3 DNA is TGTGCCAGCACCGTTTACAGGCTGCAATCCTACGAGCAGTACTTC. V and J are TRBV6-1 and TRBJ2-7, with a possible D match to TRBD1 (5 bases). The V end lost 7 bases, the J end lost 1 base, and 17 bases lay between the germline ends. Germline V CDR1 and CDR2: MNHNS, SASEGT. The CDR3 spans 15 residues.

The chain is built from TRBV7-8 and TRBJ2-4; 7 nucleotides match TRBD1. V shed 1 base and J 0 bases; nucleotides not matched to a gene: 3. CDR1 SGHVS and CDR2 FQNEAQ come from the germline V gene. This CDR3 region has 16 residues. CDR3 in amino acids: CASSLGAGGAKNIQYF. CDR3 nucleotides: TGTGCCAGCAGCTTAGGGGCAGGGGGAGCCAAAAACATTCAGTACTTC.

The chain uses TRBV19 and TRBJ2-1, with D tentatively TRBD1 (6 bases). The CDR3 extends over 13 amino acids. Trimming stripped 6 bases from V and 5 bases from J, with 11 bases between. Germline assignment: CDR1 LNHDA and CDR2 SQIVND (reference sequence). The CDR3 reads CASRGTFNNEQFF. The CDR3 nucleotides are TGTGCCAGTAGGGGGACATTTAACAATGAGCAGTTCTTC.

The chain carries TRBV29-1 and TRBJ2-2, with 9 bases matching TRBD2. CDR1 SQVTM and CDR2 ANQGSEA come from the germline V gene. The length of the CDR3 is 14 residues. The ends lost 7 bases at V and 4 bases at J; junction bases unmatched: 7. The CDR3 region has the DNA TGCAGCGCCGGCGGGGGGGCCAGCACCGGGGAGCTGTTTTTT. Its translation: CSAGGGASTGELFF.

The chain is built from TRBV29-1 and TRBJ1-1, with no clear D. The CDR3 totals 13 residues. Germline values: CDR1 SQVTM, CDR2 ANQGSEA. Deletions cut 2 bases from V and 0 bases from J, with 7 bases between. The CDR3 protein is CSVETMVNTEAFF. DNA of the CDR3: TGCAGCGTTGAAACCATGGTGAACACTGAAGCTTTCTTT.